This TCR beta chain was captured by sequencing in a study of blood T cell repertoires in COVID-19 (dated by TCRdb to 2018 to 2021). For the study in its entirety: Samples covering the acute and convalescent phases of COVID-19 were provided by collaborators in the United States, Italy and Spain. The prospective study material was composed of cDNA or gDNA derived from T cells, B-cell-depleted T cells, or PBMCs. The dataset comprised deeply sampled blood TCRbeta repertoires from subjects exposed to, actively infected with, or recovered from COVID-19. The repertoires were made available in a free public database intended to serve as a resource for research on the immune response to SARS-CoV-2. The samples were drawn from two sources: the first 160 participants of the ongoing ImmuneRACE study, and 950 to 1,500 subjects contributed by 6 global collaborators. Nearly every sample came with metadata listing a de-identified subject ID, COVID-19 status, age in years and sex. Where available, HLA class I and class II types were taken from metadata supplied by the sample provider and were not determined by assay-based typing. Results the study describes overall, beyond this receptor: The quantity of clinical and demographic metadata differed by source and by participant and was supplied without curation.

Whole blood was collected in K2EDTA tubes by collaborating institutions according to the institutions' own protocols. For TCRbeta analysis, collaborator samples were shipped as frozen whole blood, as isolated PBMCs, or as DNA extracted from either sample type. TCRbeta CDR3 regions were amplified from genomic DNA by means of the immunoSEQ Assay, a bias-controlled multiplex PCR. The paper's processing steps were these. The number of nucleated cells in each sample was estimated from the amplification of reference gene primers within the assay. Sequence reads were collapsed and filtered to measure the absolute abundance of every unique TCRbeta CDR3 rearrangement. For each sample, productive Simpson clonality was calculated by taking the square root of Simpson's diversity index across productive rearrangements. The table comes from immuneACCESS by way of TCRdb, which keeps in-frame sequences with V and J called. Part of the clones is missing from these tables; in studies checked, under half for an unresolved V gene and the rest for unknown reasons. The V and J calls and clone size are taken from that table; D and trimming were inferred from the DNA. This sample is represented by approximately 240,000 clones; approximately 80% of them were singletons. The ten most abundant clones make up 4% to 4.5% of the sample.

A distance of 9 bases separates the germline ends of V and J, which lose 3 bases and 0 bases respectively. The CDR3 goes from the cysteine to the phenylalanine over 14 residues. Only CDR3 DNA is held: 42 bases, read in frame from base 1. The CDR1 and CDR2 encoded by the germline V gene are MDHEN and SYDVKM. On this clone itself: It has no known antigen specificity. No much larger clonotype is one base removed from it; base qualities were not supplied.

Source material: peripheral blood. The receptor comes from a middle-aged woman with active or convalescent COVID-19. The chain is made from TRBV28 and TRBJ2-7; a tentative D match to TRBD2 spans 6 bases. The DNA sequence reads TGTGCCAGCAGTTTGGGACTGTACTCCTACGAGCAGTACTTC. Translated, this is CASSLGLYSYEQYF.